This TCR beta chain was captured by sequencing in a study of T-cell reconstitution after alpha-beta-depleted transplantation in children. This clonotype has ten or more counts. The authors prepared the TCRbeta library with unique molecular identifiers. TCRdb analysed the PCR reads with MiXCR anew, one entry per CDR3 protein. The sample has some 500,000 distinct CDR3 sequences, 32% seen once. V was trimmed by 1 base and J by 2 bases, leaving 12 bases between them. Germline values: CDR1 GTSNPN, CDR2 SVGIG (reference sequence). The CDR3 is made up of 16 amino acids. This receptor was obtained from a human donor who donated a stem cell graft to a child with aplastic anemia. The starting material was PBMCs from the stem cell graft donor, obtained from the stem cell graft. The rearrangement uses TRBV30 and TRBJ2-6; no firm D call. The CDR3 DNA reads TGTGCCTGGAGTGCCCTCCTATTGACTGGGGCCAACGTCCTGACTTTC. Its translation is CAWSALLLTGANVLTF.